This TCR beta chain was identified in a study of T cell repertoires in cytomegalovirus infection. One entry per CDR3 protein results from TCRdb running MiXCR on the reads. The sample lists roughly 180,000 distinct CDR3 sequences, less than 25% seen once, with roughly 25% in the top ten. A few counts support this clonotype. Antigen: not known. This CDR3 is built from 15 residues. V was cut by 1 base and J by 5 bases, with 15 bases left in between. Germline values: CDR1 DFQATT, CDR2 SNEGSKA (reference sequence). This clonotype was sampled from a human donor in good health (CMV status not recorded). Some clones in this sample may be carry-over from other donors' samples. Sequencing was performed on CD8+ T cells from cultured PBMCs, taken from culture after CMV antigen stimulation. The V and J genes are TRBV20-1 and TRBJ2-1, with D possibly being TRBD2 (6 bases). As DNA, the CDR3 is TGCAGTGCTAGAGGCCTGGAGGGTATCCACAATGAGCAGTTCTTC. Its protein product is CSARGLEGIHNEQFF.